This T cell receptor beta chain was identified in a study of shared clonotypes between healthy human individuals. At the level of the study: Serving as donors were two women and three men, whose ages spanned 18 to 49.

Assay: immunoSEQ multiplex PCR; the TCRdb copy retains only in-frame clones and omits some. This table holds roughly 2.5 million clones, around nine tenths found once. General study points: Large sequencing depth failed to make sorted-subset sequencing complete, rarefaction showed.

V lost 4 bases and J lost 4, with 8 bases in between. CDR1 is SGHDT and CDR2 is YYEEEE in the germline V gene. The CDR3 loop spans 12 amino acids. HIV-negative, healthy adults without recent acute infections or vaccinations were the donors. As regards this clone: Its antigen is not identified. The sample contains more than one DNA sequence encoding this CDR3.

Sequencing was performed on naive CD4+ T cells sorted from blood. Subset described: CD45RA+ positively selected. V and J are TRBV5-6 and TRBJ1-2; a weak D match, TRBD1 (6 bases). The TCR comes from a man between 18 and 29 years old in good health. The CDR3 sequence: CASSPDSYGYTF. Here the CDR3 DNA reads TGTGCCAGCAGCCCGGACAGCTATGGCTACACCTTC.